Below, one TCR beta chain is given with its context. Researchers took RNA transcripts and amplified the TCR beta CDR3 regions from them. Initially, a first-round RT-PCR of the TCR CDR3 employed the HTBI primer set. TCRdb reprocessed the multiplex PCR reads via MiXCR and lists one record per CDR3 protein. Altogether 470,000 or so distinct CDR3 sequences are present, about a fifth being singletons, with the ten largest covering roughly 29%. This sample is drawn from a study of T cells in Graves' hyperthyroidism and ophthalmopathy. This receptor was obtained from a man younger than 30 with Graves' hyperthyroidism. Sequencing was done on a sample of blood.

This CDR3 is CASSFVRDQPQHF. The CDR3 DNA is TGTGCCAGCAGCTTCGTTAGGGATCAGCCCCAGCATTTT. V usage is TRBV7-2 and J usage is TRBJ1-5; D uncertain. This CDR3 has 13 residues. V lost 3 bases to trimming and J lost 5 bases, with 8 bases between them. The germline V gene has CDR1 SGHTA and CDR2 FQGNSA.